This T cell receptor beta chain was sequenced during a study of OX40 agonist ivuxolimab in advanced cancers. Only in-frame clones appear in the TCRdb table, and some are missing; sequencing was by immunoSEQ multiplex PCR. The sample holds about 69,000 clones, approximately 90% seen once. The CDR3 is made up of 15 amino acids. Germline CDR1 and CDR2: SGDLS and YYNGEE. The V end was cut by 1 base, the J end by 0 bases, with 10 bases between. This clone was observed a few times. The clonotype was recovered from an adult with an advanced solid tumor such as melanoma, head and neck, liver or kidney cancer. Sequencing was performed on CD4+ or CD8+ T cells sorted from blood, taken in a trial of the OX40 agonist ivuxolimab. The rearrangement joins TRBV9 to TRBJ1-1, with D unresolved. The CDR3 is CASSVHYSMNTEAFF. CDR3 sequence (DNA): TGTGCCAGCAGCGTACATTACAGCATGAACACTGAAGCTTTCTTT.